This entry is about one T cell receptor (beta chain). Assay: immunoSEQ multiplex PCR; the TCRdb copy retains only in-frame clones and omits some. The sample includes 100,000 to 150,000 clones, approximately 91% of them seen just once. This entry is derived from a study of cytomegalovirus exposure and HLA in healthy donors. Study details: Later, an analysis reported that the approximately 120 validation repertoires had used the same platform as the 666 first-cohort repertoires.

The J segment lost 2 bases and the V segment lost 0 bases, leaving 21 bases of the junction unmatched. The CDR3 runs 21 residues. Germline V gives CDR1 SGHRS, CDR2 YFSETQ. The V call is TRBV5-1, the J call TRBJ2-5; 8 nucleotides agree with TRBD2. The origin of this receptor is a woman in her late teens or twenties in good health and CMV-seronegative. The sequencing sample was made of PBMCs. Here the CDR3 DNA reads TGCGCCAGCAGCTTGGTTAGATGGACCCGGGAGGGCCGATTCCGACAAGAGACCCAGTACTTC. It codes for CASSLVRWTREGRFRQETQYF.